Below are 13 T cell receptor beta chains sequenced from a single sample in a study of cytomegalovirus exposure and HLA in healthy donors. With 60 Vbeta and 13 Jbeta primers, the PCR was carried out. Assay: immunoSEQ multiplex PCR; the TCRdb copy retains only in-frame clones and omits some. The sample holds around 92,000 clones, under 85% seen once. Sequencing input: PBMCs. The receptors derive from a woman aged 70-85 years in good health and CMV-seropositive.

J is TRBJ1-1 and V is TRBV18; 9 bases map to TRBD1. Trimming took 5 bases from V and 6 from J; bases not matched to a gene: 10. The germline V gene encodes CDR1 KGHSH and CDR2 LQKENI. CDR3 length: 15 amino acids. The CDR3 spells CASSSEIGTGSEAFF. The CDR3 coding sequence is TGTGCCAGCTCATCAGAAATCGGGACAGGGTCTGAAGCTTTCTTT.

CDR3 amino acids: CASSLGLAGWQETQYF. CDR3 DNA sequence: TGTGCCAGCAGTCTAGGACTAGCGGGGTGGCAAGAGACCCAGTACTTC. The V gene is TRBV2, the J gene TRBJ2-5, with 12 bases fitting TRBD2. Germline assignment: CDR1 SNHLY and CDR2 FYNNEI. The CDR3 loop spans 16 amino acids. The V segment lost 5 bases and the J segment 2 bases; nucleotides outside the gene matches: 6.

The chain links TRBV7-2 to TRBJ2-7; no clear D. This CDR3 region has 11 residues. Trimming removed 4 bases from V and 6 bases from J, with 7 bases in between. Germline lookup yields CDR1 SGHTA and CDR2 FQGNSA. The CDR3 sequence is CASSSVFEQYF. CDR3 in DNA: TGTGCCAGCAGCTCCGTTTTCGAGCAGTACTTC.

The rearrangement joins TRBV19 to TRBJ1-5; D not resolved. Per the germline V gene, CDR1 is LNHDA and CDR2 is SQIVND (reference sequence). This CDR3 region has 14 residues. V gave up 11 bases and J gave up 4 bases, with 18 bases separating them. The CDR3: CAANGGRRNQPQHF. The CDR3 region has the DNA TGTGCCGCCAACGGAGGCCGGCGAAATCAGCCCCAGCATTTT.

J is TRBJ2-7 and V is TRBV27, with TRBD1 identical over 8 bases. The germline V gene has CDR1 MNHEY and CDR2 SMNVEV (reference sequence). V shed 4 bases and J 3 bases; nucleotides not matched to a gene: 5. CDR3 size: 14 residues. The CDR3 bases are TGTGCCAGCAGTTCCCCGGGACAGGACTACGAGCAGTACTTC. It specifies CASSSPGQDYEQYF.

The V gene is TRBV5-1, the J gene TRBJ1-3; unclear D gene. Trimming pared 0 bases from V and 0 bases from J, leaving 10 bases between. Germline loops: CDR1 SGHRS, CDR2 YFSETQ. The length of the CDR3 is 16 residues. The CDR3 DNA is TGCGCCAGCAGCTTGGGCGCTCTGCTCTCTGGAAACACCATATATTTT. Protein: CASSLGALLSGNTIYF. The full variable domain, its missing parts supplied by reference TRBV5-1 and TRBJ1-3, is KAGVTQTPRYLIKTRGQQVTLSCSPISGHRSVSWYQQTPGQGLQFLFEYFSETQRNKGNFPGRFSGRQFSNSRSEMNVSTLELGDSALYLCASSLGALLSGNTIYFGEGSWLTVV.

This clone was seen a handful of times. The J gene is TRBJ1-1, the V gene TRBV10-3; a weak D match, TRBD1 (6 bases). The length of the CDR3 is 16 residues. Trimming took off 0 bases at V and 2 bases at J, with 13 bases between the two ends. In germline, CDR1 is ENHRY, CDR2 SYGVKD. The CDR3 region has the DNA TGTGCCATCAGTGAGTCGAATTCAGGGGATAACACTGAAGCTTTCTTT. Protein sequence: CAISESNSGDNTEAFF.

This chain links TRBV28 with TRBJ2-7; TRBD1 aligns across 7 bases. This CDR3 is 13 amino acids long. CDR1 is MDHEN and CDR2 is SYDVKM in the germline V gene. Trimming removed 4 bases from V and 7 bases from J; junction bases left unmatched: 7. CDR3 loop: CASSSGQDGEQYF. The CDR3 region has the DNA TGTGCCAGCAGTTCCGGACAGGATGGGGAGCAGTACTTC.

The V call is TRBV5-1, the J call TRBJ1-1; 9 nucleotides align to TRBD1. The V gene end was trimmed by 3 bases and the J gene end by 7 bases; junction bases not matched to a gene: 7. The CDR3 loop spans 14 amino acids. Per the germline V gene, CDR1 is SGHRS and CDR2 is YFSETQ. The CDR3 nucleotides are TGCGCCAGCAGCTCGAATACAGGGGGCCTTGAAGCTTTCTTT. Its translation is CASSSNTGGLEAFF. The whole variable domain, remainder taken from reference TRBV5-1 and TRBJ1-1, is KAGVTQTPRYLIKTRGQQVTLSCSPISGHRSVSWYQQTPGQGLQFLFEYFSETQRNKGNFPGRFSGRQFSNSRSEMNVSTLELGDSALYLCASSSNTGGLEAFFGQGTRLTVV.

This clone has only one observation. The chain employs TRBV27 and TRBJ2-3, with TRBD2 as a possible D gene (5 bases). The CDR3 spans 14 residues. Trimming removed 2 bases at V and 5 bases at J, with 11 bases between. Germline V gene lookup returns CDR1 MNHEY and CDR2 SMNVEV (reference sequence). CDR3 coding DNA: TGTGCCAGCAGTTTAAATCGGGGAAAAGATACGCAGTATTTT. Translation: CASSLNRGKDTQYF.

The J gene is TRBJ1-6, the V gene TRBV28; 7 bases agree with TRBD1. This CDR3 has 15 amino acids. V shed 4 bases, J shed 7 bases, and the junction held 7 bases outside the gene matches. Germline V lookup: CDR1 MDHEN, CDR2 SYDVKM. The CDR3 DNA reads TGTGCCAGCAGTTCCCCAGGGGGGATGAATTCACCCCTCCACTTT. Translating it yields CASSSPGGMNSPLHF.

This chain connects TRBV12-2 to TRBJ1-5; TRBD1, the table's D call, was not compared with the DNA. TRBV12-2 is a recognized pseudogene. The CDR3 contains 21 residues. The CDR3 here is CASRAVWAEESTNYSNQPQHF. As DNA, the CDR3 is TGTGCAAGTCGCGCCGTGTGGGCCGAAGAAAGCACAAATTATAGCAATCAGCCCCAGCATTTT.

The rearrangement uses TRBV5-8 and TRBJ1-2; 7 bases match TRBD1. The CDR3 covers 15 residues. V was clipped by 1 base and J by 2 bases; unmatched bases: 5. Germline V CDR1 and CDR2: SGHTS, YDEGEE. CDR3 residues: CASSLWGRGNYGYTF. The CDR3 bases are TGTGCCAGCAGCTTGTGGGGCAGGGGGAACTATGGCTACACCTTC.